This TCR beta chain was sequenced in a study of blood T cell repertoires in COVID-19. Method: immunoSEQ multiplex PCR; TCRdb's copy keeps in-frame clones and lacks some. Of approximately 300,000 clones in the sample, approximately 90% were seen once. The CDR3 loop spans 13 amino acids. Germline-derived CDR1 and CDR2 are ENHRY and SYGVKD. V was trimmed by 11 bases and J by 2 bases, leaving 13 bases between them. This sequence joins TRBV10-3 and TRBJ2-1; maybe TRBD2 (6 bases). This TCR came from a woman under 40 who had recovered from COVID-19. Sequenced input: PBMCs or T cells enriched from blood (not recorded which). CDR3 amino acids: CASFGGTYNEQFF. In DNA form, the CDR3 reads TGTGCCTCATTCGGGGGAACCTACAATGAGCAGTTCTTC.